This TCR beta chain was recorded in a study of tumor-infiltrating lymphocytes in primary liver carcinoma. A constant-region primer served to make TCR beta cDNA from roughly 540 ng total RNA. Modified slightly, ARM-PCR produced TCR beta libraries over three nested multiplex PCR rounds. Use of TRBV1-TRBV30 forward primers with a C-beta reverse primer characterized the first two PCR rounds, which lasted about 11 cycles each. TCRdb processed the multiplex PCR reads anew with MiXCR; each CDR3 protein has one entry. The top ten clones hold around 27% of a sample with about 92,000 distinct CDR3 sequences, 68% of them seen once. Without any cell sorting, roughly 20-32 mg of bulk tissue yielded co-extracted RNA and DNA. Germline V CDR1 and CDR2: SGHVS, FQNEAQ. V trimming: 7 bases; J trimming: 3 bases; junction bases outside the gene matches: 9. The CDR3 sequence is 15 residues long. Note on this clonotype: Given a much more abundant clone one base away, this may be a read error.

The chain is built from TRBV7-8 and TRBJ2-7; TRBD2 matches at 10 bases. The origin of this receptor is a man aged 35 to 55 with primary liver carcinoma and hepatitis B virus infection. Sequenced: tumor-adjacent normal liver tissue. This chain's CDR3 is CASTLPLAGGYEQYF. The DNA for the CDR3 is TGTGCCAGCACTCTTCCTTTAGCGGGAGGCTACGAGCAGTACTTC.